A selection of T cell receptor beta chains follows, all from one sample in a study of cytomegalovirus exposure and HLA in healthy donors. The method was immunoSEQ multiplex PCR; TCRdb's version includes in-frame clones alone and lacks a portion of them. Of approximately 100,000 clones listed, 75% are singletons. Sample: PBMCs. These receptors were taken from a male donor in good health and CMV-seropositive. Each CDR3 is given with its conserved first and last residue. The D gene is left open where the match is weak. Expanded clones are given a class, and other clones once, few, many or no size at all.

V gene,D gene,clone size,J gene,CDR3 DNA,CDR3 protein
TRBV5-1,NA,NA,TRBJ2-7,TGCGCCAGCAGCTTGTTGCGGGACGAGCAGTACTTC,CASSLLRDEQYF
TRBV4-2,TRBD2,NA,TRBJ2-1,TGTGCCAGCAGCCACCGGGAGGGCCCGAATGAGCAGTTCTTC,CASSHREGPNEQFF
TRBV5-4,TRBD1,once,TRBJ2-5,TGTGCCAGCAGCCCCGGGACAGCCATCCCGACCCAGTACTTC,CASSPGTAIPTQYF
TRBV11-3,TRBD2,NA,TRBJ2-5,TGTGCCAGCAGCTCGGGACTAGCGGGGCAAGAGACCCAGTACTTC,CASSSGLAGQETQYF
TRBV18,NA,NA,TRBJ2-1,TGTGCCAGCTCACCACTATCAGGGGTCAACTCCTACAATGAGCAGTTCTTC,CASSPLSGVNSYNEQFF
TRBV27,NA,NA,TRBJ2-7,TGTGCCAGCAGTTTATCACAGGGCTCCTACGAGCAGTACTTC,CASSLSQGSYEQYF
TRBV28,NA,NA,TRBJ1-4,TGTGCCAGCAGCGAACAGTTTATTAATGAAAAACTGTTTTTT,CASSEQFINEKLFF
TRBV29-1,TRBD2,NA,TRBJ2-2,TGCAGCGTTGAACGGGGGGGAAGGAACACCGGGGAGCTGTTTTTT,CSVERGGRNTGELFF
TRBV9,NA,NA,TRBJ2-1,TGTGCCAGCAGCGCCAGGAATTACAATGAGCAGTTCTTC,CASSARNYNEQFF
TRBV29-1,TRBD1,few,TRBJ1-3,TGCAGCGGGATTAGGGGGCGAAGAAACACCATATATTTT,CSGIRGRRNTIYF
TRBV5-1,NA,NA,TRBJ1-5,TGCGCCAGCCCGTCCGGGACTGATAACCTATATAGCAATCAGCCCCAGCATTTT,CASPSGTDNLYSNQPQHF
TRBV4-1,TRBD1,NA,TRBJ1-1,TGCGCCAGCAGCCGAAGCCGGGACAGGGGTATTATGAACACTGAAGCTTTCTTT,CASSRSRDRGIMNTEAFF
TRBV6-6,NA,NA,TRBJ1-5,TGTGCCAGCCTCCAGAACAGGCAAGGTCAGCCCCAGCATTTT,CASLQNRQGQPQHF